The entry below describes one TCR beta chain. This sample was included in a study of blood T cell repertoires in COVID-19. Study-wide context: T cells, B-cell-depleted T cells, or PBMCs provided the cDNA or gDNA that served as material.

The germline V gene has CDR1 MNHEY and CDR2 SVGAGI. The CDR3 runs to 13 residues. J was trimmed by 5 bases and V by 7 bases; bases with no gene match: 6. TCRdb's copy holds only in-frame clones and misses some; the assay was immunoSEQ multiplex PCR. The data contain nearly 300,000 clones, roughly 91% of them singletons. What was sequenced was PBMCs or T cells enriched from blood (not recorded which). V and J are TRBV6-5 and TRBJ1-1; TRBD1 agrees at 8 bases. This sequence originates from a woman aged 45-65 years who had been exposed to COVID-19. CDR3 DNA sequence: TGTGCCAGCATTGGACAGGGCTGGACTGAAGCTTTCTTT. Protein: CASIGQGWTEAFF.